A selection of T cell receptor beta chains follows, all from one sample in a study of blood T cell repertoires in COVID-19. Profiling relied on immunoSEQ multiplex PCR, and the TCRdb table lists in-frame clones only, not all of them. Of about 400,000 clones in the sample, around 90% were seen once. The specimen was PBMCs or T cells enriched from blood (not recorded which). These receptor sequences come from a woman aged 18-29 years with acute COVID-19. CDR3s include the opening cysteine and the closing phenylalanine or tryptophan. The order of the fields is CDR3 DNA, CDR3 protein, V gene, D gene, clone size, J gene. The D gene is left open where the match is weak. Part of the rows lack a size; the others show once, few, many or a class for expanded clones.

cdr3_nt: TGTGCCAGCAGTCCCCAGCGGACCGGGGAGCTGTTTTTT; cdr3_aa: CASSPQRTGELFF; v_call: TRBV6-5; d_call: .; clone_size: .; j_call: TRBJ2-2
cdr3_nt: TGCAGCGCCCAACAGGGCTATGAGCAGTTCTTC; cdr3_aa: CSAQQGYEQFF; v_call: TRBV29-1; d_call: .; clone_size: .; j_call: TRBJ2-1
cdr3_nt: TGTGCCTCGACCGGTTGGGGACTAGCAAATGAGCAGTTCTTC; cdr3_aa: CASTGWGLANEQFF; v_call: TRBV30; d_call: TRBD2; clone_size: .; j_call: TRBJ2-1
cdr3_nt: TGTGCCAGCAGCGTCGGTCTACTAGCGGGGGAAGAGACCCAGTACTTC; cdr3_aa: CASSVGLLAGEETQYF; v_call: TRBV9; d_call: TRBD2; clone_size: once; j_call: TRBJ2-5
cdr3_nt: TGTGCCAGCAGTGAAGCCCCTGGGCCAACTAATGAAAAACTGTTTTTT; cdr3_aa: CASSEAPGPTNEKLFF; v_call: TRBV6-1; d_call: .; clone_size: many; j_call: TRBJ1-4
cdr3_nt: TGCGCCAGCAGCTCGATAGCGGGAGGGCCCGGGGAGCTGTTTTTT; cdr3_aa: CASSSIAGGPGELFF; v_call: TRBV5-1; d_call: TRBD2; clone_size: .; j_call: TRBJ2-2
cdr3_nt: TGTGCCAGTAGTATACAGCGGGAAACCGAGCAGTACTTC; cdr3_aa: CASSIQRETEQYF; v_call: TRBV19; d_call: TRBD2; clone_size: .; j_call: TRBJ2-7
cdr3_nt: TGTGCCAGCAGTTTAGGAGGAGGGAGTCAGAGCTCTGGAAACACCATATATTTT; cdr3_aa: CASSLGGGSQSSGNTIYF; v_call: TRBV28; d_call: .; clone_size: .; j_call: TRBJ1-3
cdr3_nt: TGTGCCAGCAGCTTATCATCCAGGGGTAATTCACCCCTCCACTTT; cdr3_aa: CASSLSSRGNSPLHF; v_call: TRBV7-9; d_call: .; clone_size: few; j_call: TRBJ1-6
cdr3_nt: TGTGCCAGCAGCTTAGATATCAGCAATCAGCCCCAGCATTTT; cdr3_aa: CASSLDISNQPQHF; v_call: TRBV7-2; d_call: .; clone_size: .; j_call: TRBJ1-5
cdr3_nt: TGTGCCTGGGGATCTTACAGCTACGAGCAGTACTTC; cdr3_aa: CAWGSYSYEQYF; v_call: TRBV30; d_call: .; clone_size: few; j_call: TRBJ2-7
cdr3_nt: TGTGCCAGCAGCGTAGGCCCGACTGCGCCTAATCAGCCCCAGCATTTT; cdr3_aa: CASSVGPTAPNQPQHF; v_call: TRBV9; d_call: .; clone_size: .; j_call: TRBJ1-5
cdr3_nt: TGTGCCAGCAGTTCGGCCCCCCTGGCGGGAAGAAATAGGAATGAGCAGTTCTTC; cdr3_aa: CASSSAPLAGRNRNEQFF; v_call: TRBV28; d_call: .; clone_size: .; j_call: TRBJ2-1
cdr3_nt: TGTGCCAGTAGTCCGACGGGAGGCACAGATACGCAGTATTTT; cdr3_aa: CASSPTGGTDTQYF; v_call: TRBV19; d_call: .; clone_size: .; j_call: TRBJ2-3
cdr3_nt: TGTGCCGGACGGGACAGGGGCACCGGGGAGCTGTTTTTT; cdr3_aa: CAGRDRGTGELFF; v_call: TRBV6-5; d_call: TRBD1; clone_size: .; j_call: TRBJ2-2
cdr3_nt: TGTGCCGCTGGGCGACTAGCGGGGGGGGGTCAAGAGACCCAGTACTTC; cdr3_aa: CAAGRLAGGGQETQYF; v_call: TRBV19; d_call: TRBD2; clone_size: .; j_call: TRBJ2-5
cdr3_nt: TGTGCCAGCAGCGTAGAACCGGGACTCGAGCAGTACTTC; cdr3_aa: CASSVEPGLEQYF; v_call: TRBV9; d_call: .; clone_size: .; j_call: TRBJ2-7
cdr3_nt: TGTGCCAGCAGCTTGGAGGGGTCTGGGGCCAACGTCCTGACTTTC; cdr3_aa: CASSLEGSGANVLTF; v_call: TRBV11-2; d_call: .; clone_size: .; j_call: TRBJ2-6